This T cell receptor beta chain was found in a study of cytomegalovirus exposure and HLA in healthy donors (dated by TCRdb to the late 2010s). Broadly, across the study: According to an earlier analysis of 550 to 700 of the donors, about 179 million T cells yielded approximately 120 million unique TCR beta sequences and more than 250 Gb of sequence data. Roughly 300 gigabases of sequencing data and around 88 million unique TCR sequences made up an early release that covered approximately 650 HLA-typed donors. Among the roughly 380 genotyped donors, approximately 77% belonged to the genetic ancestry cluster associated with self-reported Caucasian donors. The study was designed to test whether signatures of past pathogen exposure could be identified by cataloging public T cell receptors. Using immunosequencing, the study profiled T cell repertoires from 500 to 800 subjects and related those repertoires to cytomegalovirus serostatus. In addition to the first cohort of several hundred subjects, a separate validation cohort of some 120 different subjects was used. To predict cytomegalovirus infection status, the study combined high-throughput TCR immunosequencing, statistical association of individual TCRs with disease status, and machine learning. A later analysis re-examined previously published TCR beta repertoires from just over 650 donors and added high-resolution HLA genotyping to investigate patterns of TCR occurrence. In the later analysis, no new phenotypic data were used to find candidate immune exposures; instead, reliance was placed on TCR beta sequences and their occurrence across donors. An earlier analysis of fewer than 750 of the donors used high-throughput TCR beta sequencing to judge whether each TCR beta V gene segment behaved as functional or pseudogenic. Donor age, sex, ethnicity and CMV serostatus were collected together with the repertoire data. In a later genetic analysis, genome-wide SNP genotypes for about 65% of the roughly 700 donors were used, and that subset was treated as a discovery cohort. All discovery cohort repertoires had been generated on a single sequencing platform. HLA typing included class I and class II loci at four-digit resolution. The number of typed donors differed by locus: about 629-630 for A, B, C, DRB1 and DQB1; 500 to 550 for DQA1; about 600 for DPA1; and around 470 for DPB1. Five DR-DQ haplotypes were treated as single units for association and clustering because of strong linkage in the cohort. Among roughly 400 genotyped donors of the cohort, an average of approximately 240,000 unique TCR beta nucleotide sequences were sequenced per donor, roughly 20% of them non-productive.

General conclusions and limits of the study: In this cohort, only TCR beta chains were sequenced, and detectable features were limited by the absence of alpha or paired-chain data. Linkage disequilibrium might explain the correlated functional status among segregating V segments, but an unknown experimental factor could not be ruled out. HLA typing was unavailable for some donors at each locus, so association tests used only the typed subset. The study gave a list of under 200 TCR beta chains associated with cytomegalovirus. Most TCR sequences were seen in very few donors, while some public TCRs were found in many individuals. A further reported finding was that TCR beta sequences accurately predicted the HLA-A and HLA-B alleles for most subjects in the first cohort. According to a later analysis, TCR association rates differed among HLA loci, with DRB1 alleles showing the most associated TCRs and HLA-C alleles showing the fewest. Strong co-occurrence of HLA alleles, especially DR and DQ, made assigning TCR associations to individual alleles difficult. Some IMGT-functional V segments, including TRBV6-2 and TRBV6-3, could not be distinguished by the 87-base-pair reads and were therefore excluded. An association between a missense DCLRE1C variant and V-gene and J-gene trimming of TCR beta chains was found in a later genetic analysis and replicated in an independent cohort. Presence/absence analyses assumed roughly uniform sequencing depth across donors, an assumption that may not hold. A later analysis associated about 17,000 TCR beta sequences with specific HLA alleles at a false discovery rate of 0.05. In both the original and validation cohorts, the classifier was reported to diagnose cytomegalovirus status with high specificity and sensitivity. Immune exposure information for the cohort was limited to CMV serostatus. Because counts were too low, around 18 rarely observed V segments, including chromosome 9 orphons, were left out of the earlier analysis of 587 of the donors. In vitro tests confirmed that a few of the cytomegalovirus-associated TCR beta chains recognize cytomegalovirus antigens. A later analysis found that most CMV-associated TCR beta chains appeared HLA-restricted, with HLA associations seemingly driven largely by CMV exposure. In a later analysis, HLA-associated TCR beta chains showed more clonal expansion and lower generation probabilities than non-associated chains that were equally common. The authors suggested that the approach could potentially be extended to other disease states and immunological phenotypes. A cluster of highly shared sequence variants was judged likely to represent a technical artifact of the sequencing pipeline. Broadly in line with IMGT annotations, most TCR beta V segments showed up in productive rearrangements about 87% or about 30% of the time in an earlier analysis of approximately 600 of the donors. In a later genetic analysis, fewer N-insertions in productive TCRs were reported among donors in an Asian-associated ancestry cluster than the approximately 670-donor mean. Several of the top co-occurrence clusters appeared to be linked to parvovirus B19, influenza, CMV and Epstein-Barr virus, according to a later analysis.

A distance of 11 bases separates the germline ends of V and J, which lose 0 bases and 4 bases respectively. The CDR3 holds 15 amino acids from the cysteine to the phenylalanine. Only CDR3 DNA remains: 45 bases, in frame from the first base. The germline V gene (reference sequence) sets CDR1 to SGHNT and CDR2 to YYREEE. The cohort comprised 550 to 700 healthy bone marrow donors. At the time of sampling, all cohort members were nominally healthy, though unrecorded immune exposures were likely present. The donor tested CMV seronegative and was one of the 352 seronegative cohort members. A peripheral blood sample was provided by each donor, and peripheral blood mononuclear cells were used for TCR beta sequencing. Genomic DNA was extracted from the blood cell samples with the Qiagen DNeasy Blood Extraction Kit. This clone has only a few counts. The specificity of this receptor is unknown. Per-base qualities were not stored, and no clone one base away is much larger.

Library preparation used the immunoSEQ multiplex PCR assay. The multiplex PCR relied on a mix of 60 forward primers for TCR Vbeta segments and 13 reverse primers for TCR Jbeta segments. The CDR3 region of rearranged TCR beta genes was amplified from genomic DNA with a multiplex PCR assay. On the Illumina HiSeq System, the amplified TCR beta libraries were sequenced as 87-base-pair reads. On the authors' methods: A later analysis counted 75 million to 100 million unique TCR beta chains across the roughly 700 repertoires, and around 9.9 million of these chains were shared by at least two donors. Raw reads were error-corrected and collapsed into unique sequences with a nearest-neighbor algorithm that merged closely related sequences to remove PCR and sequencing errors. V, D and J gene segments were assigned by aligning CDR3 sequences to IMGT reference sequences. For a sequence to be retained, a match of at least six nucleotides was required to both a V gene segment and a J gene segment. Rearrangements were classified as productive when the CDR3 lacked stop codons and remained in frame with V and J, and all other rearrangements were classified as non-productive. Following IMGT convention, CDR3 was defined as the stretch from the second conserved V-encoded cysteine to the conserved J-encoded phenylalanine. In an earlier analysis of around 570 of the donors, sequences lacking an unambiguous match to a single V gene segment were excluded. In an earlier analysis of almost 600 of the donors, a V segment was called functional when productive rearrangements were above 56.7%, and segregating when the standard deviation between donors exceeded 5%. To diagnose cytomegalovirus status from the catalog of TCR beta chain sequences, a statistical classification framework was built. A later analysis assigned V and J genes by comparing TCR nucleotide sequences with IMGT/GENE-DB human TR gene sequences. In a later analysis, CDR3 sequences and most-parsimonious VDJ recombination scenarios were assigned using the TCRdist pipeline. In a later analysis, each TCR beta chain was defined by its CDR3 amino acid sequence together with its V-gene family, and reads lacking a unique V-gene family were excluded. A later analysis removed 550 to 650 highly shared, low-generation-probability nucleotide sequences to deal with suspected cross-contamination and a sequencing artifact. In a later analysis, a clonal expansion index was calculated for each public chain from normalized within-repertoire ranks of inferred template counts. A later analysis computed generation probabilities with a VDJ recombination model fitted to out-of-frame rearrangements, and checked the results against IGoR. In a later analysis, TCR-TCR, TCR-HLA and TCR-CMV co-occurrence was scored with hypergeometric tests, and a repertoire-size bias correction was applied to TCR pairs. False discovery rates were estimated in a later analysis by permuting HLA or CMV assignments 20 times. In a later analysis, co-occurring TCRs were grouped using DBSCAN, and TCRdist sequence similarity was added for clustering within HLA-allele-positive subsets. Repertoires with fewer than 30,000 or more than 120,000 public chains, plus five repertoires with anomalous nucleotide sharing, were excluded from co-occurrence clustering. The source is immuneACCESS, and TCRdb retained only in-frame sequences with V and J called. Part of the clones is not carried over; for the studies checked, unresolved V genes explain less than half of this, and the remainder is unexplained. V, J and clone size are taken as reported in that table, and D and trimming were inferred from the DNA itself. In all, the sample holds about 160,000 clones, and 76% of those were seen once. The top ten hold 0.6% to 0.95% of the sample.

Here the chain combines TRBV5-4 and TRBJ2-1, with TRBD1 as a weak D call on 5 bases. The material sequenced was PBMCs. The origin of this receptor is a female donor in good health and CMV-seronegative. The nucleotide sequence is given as TGTGCCAGCAGCTTGGGCGACAGACTTTACAATGAGCAGTTCTTC. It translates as CASSLGDRLYNEQFF.